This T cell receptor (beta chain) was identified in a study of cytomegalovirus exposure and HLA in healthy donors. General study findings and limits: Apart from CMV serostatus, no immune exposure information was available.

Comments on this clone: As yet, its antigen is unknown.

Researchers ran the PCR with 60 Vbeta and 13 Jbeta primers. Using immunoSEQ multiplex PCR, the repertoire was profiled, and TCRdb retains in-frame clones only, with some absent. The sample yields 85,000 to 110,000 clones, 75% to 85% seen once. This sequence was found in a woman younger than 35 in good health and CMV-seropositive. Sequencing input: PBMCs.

This chain's CDR3 is CASSSGQGLGNTEAFF. In DNA, the CDR3 is TGTGCCAGCAGCTCGGGACAGGGGTTGGGGAACACTGAAGCTTTCTTT. J is TRBJ1-1 and V is TRBV9; 10 positions agree with TRBD1. Per the germline V gene, CDR1 is SGDLS and CDR2 is YYNGEE. This CDR3 has 16 residues. V was clipped by 4 bases and J by 1 base; unmatched bases: 7.